Listed below are T cell receptor beta chains from one sample, sequenced in a study of cytomegalovirus exposure and HLA in healthy donors. The table came from immunoSEQ multiplex PCR; TCRdb's copy has only in-frame clones and leaves some out. The sample lists roughly 200,000 clones, 70% to 85% occurring once. Sequencing was performed on PBMCs. The receptors were sampled from a woman aged 55-75 years in good health and CMV-seropositive. The CDR3 runs from the conserved cysteine through the conserved F or W. Fields, in order: V gene, D gene, J gene, clone size, CDR3 DNA, CDR3 protein. A D gene is named only where the DNA matches it firmly. Rows may omit the clone size; those that give it use once, few, many or a size class.

TRBV7-9	NA	TRBJ1-2	NA	TGTGTCAGCAGCTTACGCGGAGGGAACTATGGCTACACCTTC	CVSSLRGGNYGYTF
TRBV9	NA	TRBJ1-1	NA	TGTGCCAGCAGCGTAGATTGGGGGCAGGGTAGCACTGAAGCTTTCTTT	CASSVDWGQGSTEAFF
TRBV6-1	NA	TRBJ2-3	NA	TGTGCCAGCAGTGGGACAGGCGGGGCAGATACGCAGTATTTT	CASSGTGGADTQYF
TRBV2	TRBD2	TRBJ2-3	NA	TGTGCCAGCAGTATTCTAGCGGGCACAGATACGCAGTATTTT	CASSILAGTDTQYF
TRBV19	NA	TRBJ1-1	few	TGTGCCAGTAGTATGGGGGCCTTTGAAGCTTTCTTT	CASSMGAFEAFF
TRBV6-1	NA	TRBJ1-3	few	TGTGCCAGCAGTTATAGCTCTGGAAACACCATATATTTT	CASSYSSGNTIYF
TRBV6-1	TRBD2	TRBJ2-4	NA	TGTGCCGCGGGGGGGAGGGGTCCCAAAAACATTCAGTACTTC	CAAGGRGPKNIQYF
TRBV5-4	NA	TRBJ2-2	NA	TGTGCCAGCAGCCCGAGGAGCGGAAGCACCGGGGAGCTGTTTTTT	CASSPRSGSTGELFF
TRBV10-2	TRBD2	TRBJ2-7	NA	TGCGCCAGCGGGGGGACTAGCGGCTACGAGCAGTACTTC	CASGGTSGYEQYF
TRBV19	TRBD1	TRBJ1-6	NA	TGTGCCAGTAGTATCGGGACAGGGGATTCACCCCTCCACTTT	CASSIGTGDSPLHF
TRBV6-1	NA	TRBJ2-2	few	TGTGCCAGCAGTGAAGTTGGACTCACCGGGGAGCTGTTTTTT	CASSEVGLTGELFF
TRBV28	NA	TRBJ2-1	once	TGTGCCAGCAGCCGCGGGCCCTACAATGAGCAGTTCTTC	CASSRGPYNEQFF
TRBV6-1	NA	TRBJ2-4	once	TGTGCCAGCAGTGAAAGAGGGTTAGGAGCCAAAAACATTCAGTACTTC	CASSERGLGAKNIQYF
TRBV18	NA	TRBJ2-5	NA	TGTGCCAGCTCACCACCTATTCGAGAGACCCAGTACTTC	CASSPPIRETQYF
TRBV5-4	TRBD2	TRBJ2-7	NA	TGTGCCAGCAGCTTGAGGAAGCGGGAGATCAACGAGCAGTACTTC	CASSLRKREINEQYF
TRBV27	NA	TRBJ1-1	NA	TGTGCCAGCAGTTTGAAGGGGGTGAACACTGAAGCTTTCTTT	CASSLKGVNTEAFF
TRBV5-1	TRBD2	TRBJ2-1	NA	TGCGCCAGCAGCTGGGGACTAGCGGGAGTCAGGAATGAGCAGTTCTTC	CASSWGLAGVRNEQFF
TRBV7-2	TRBD1	TRBJ1-1	NA	TGTGCCAGCAGACCAGGGGGTTTCAACACTGAAGCTTTCTTT	CASRPGGFNTEAFF
TRBV5-1	TRBD1	TRBJ1-2	few	TGCGCCAGCAGCTCCTTAAATCAGGGGGTCGGTGGCTACACCTTC	CASSSLNQGVGGYTF
TRBV7-6	NA	TRBJ2-7	NA	TGTGCCAGCAGCTTAGCCAGGGGCTTCACCCAATCCTACGAGCAGTACTTC	CASSLARGFTQSYEQYF
TRBV7-9	TRBD1	TRBJ1-4	few	TGTGCCAGCAGCCGTGACAGGGGTAATGAAAAACTGTTTTTT	CASSRDRGNEKLFF
TRBV4-3	TRBD1	TRBJ1-5	NA	TGCGCCAGCAGCCAGACAGGGAAGCAGCCCCAGCATTTT	CASSQTGKQPQHF
TRBV30	NA	TRBJ1-2	NA	TGTGCCTGGAGCCAACAGAACTATGGCTACACCTTC	CAWSQQNYGYTF
TRBV30	NA	TRBJ1-2	NA	TGTGCTGGGAGCCCGGGGAGGGTAGGTGGCTACACCTTC	CAGSPGRVGGYTF
TRBV18	NA	TRBJ1-5	NA	TGTGCCAGCTCACCCACCCCAGGGCCCGGCAATCAGCCCCAGCATTTT	CASSPTPGPGNQPQHF
TRBV20-1	TRBD1	TRBJ1-1	NA	TGCAGTGCAACCGGGACAGGGAAAGCTTTCTTT	CSATGTGKAFF
TRBV5-1	TRBD1	TRBJ2-1	NA	TGCGCCAGCAGCTTGGGTGACAGGGGAAATGAGCAGTTCTTC	CASSLGDRGNEQFF
TRBV19	TRBD2	TRBJ2-7	NA	TGTGCCAGTAGTATAATGCTCACTAGCGGGGGAAGCGAGCAGTACTTC	CASSIMLTSGGSEQYF
TRBV6-1	NA	TRBJ1-1	NA	TGTGCCAGCGGTAGGAACGGGGTCCTGAACACTGAAGCTTTCTTT	CASGRNGVLNTEAFF
TRBV30	NA	TRBJ1-6	NA	TGTGCCTGGGCAGGGGCGGGTGATTCACCCCTCCACTTT	CAWAGAGDSPLHF
TRBV7-2	NA	TRBJ2-7	NA	TGTGCCAGCAGCTTACGGTATGCTAGCTACGAGCAGTACTTC	CASSLRYASYEQYF
TRBV4-1	NA	TRBJ1-3	NA	TGCGCCAGCAGCCAATTCGGGTTCTCCGGAAACACCATATATTTT	CASSQFGFSGNTIYF
TRBV19	TRBD1	TRBJ1-2	NA	TGTGCCAGTAGTATTTTTGAAGGACAGGGGTCCTACACCTTC	CASSIFEGQGSYTF
TRBV27	TRBD1	TRBJ1-5	NA	TGTGCCAGCAGTTCAAACCGGGACAGACACAATCAGCCCCAGCATTTT	CASSSNRDRHNQPQHF
TRBV19	TRBD2	TRBJ2-7	NA	TGTGCCAGTACAACCAGCGGGAGCTCCTACGAGCAGTACTTC	CASTTSGSSYEQYF
TRBV9	NA	TRBJ2-3	NA	TGTGCCAGCAGCGTACAGGGTTTTGACACAGATACGCAGTATTTT	CASSVQGFDTDTQYF
TRBV7-9	TRBD2	TRBJ2-2	NA	TGTGCCACCGGGACTCCAGGGTTTAAGGGAGGGAGCACCGGGGAGCTGTTTTTT	CATGTPGFKGGSTGELFF
TRBV11-1	TRBD1	TRBJ2-1	NA	TGTGCCAGCAGCCAACTAACAGGGGGTGAGCAGTTCTTC	CASSQLTGGEQFF
TRBV7-9	NA	TRBJ1-3	NA	TGTGCCAGCAGCTTAGGGACAGATGGAAACACCATATATTTT	CASSLGTDGNTIYF
TRBV19	TRBD1	TRBJ1-2	NA	TGTGCCAGTAGTACGGGACAGAGAGCTAACTATGGCTACACCTTC	CASSTGQRANYGYTF
TRBV29-1	NA	TRBJ2-5	NA	TGCAGCGTTGGCGGTGCCCAAGAGACCCAGTACTTC	CSVGGAQETQYF
TRBV30	TRBD2	TRBJ2-5	NA	TGTGCCTGGAGACGAGCGGGGGGGGCGGAGACCCAGTACTTC	CAWRRAGGAETQYF
TRBV5-1	NA	TRBJ1-1	NA	TGCGCCAGCAGCCCAAACCTACAGGAGGGCACTGAAGCTTTCTTT	CASSPNLQEGTEAFF
TRBV4-2	TRBD2	TRBJ2-5	NA	TGTGCCAGCAGCCAAAAGGCGGGCGGGGGGGCCGGGCGTGAGACCCAGTACTTC	CASSQKAGGGAGRETQYF
TRBV4-2	NA	TRBJ2-7	NA	TGTGCCAGCAGCCAAGTCGGCGGAACCTACGAGCAGTACTTC	CASSQVGGTYEQYF
TRBV7-9	TRBD2	TRBJ2-7	few	TGTGCCAGCAGCTTAGTGGTACTAGCGGGAGCATCCTACGAGCAGTACTTC	CASSLVVLAGASYEQYF